Shown below are 21 T cell receptor beta chains from a single sample sequenced in a study of CXCR3-negative and CXCR3-positive naive CD8 T cells. It was by 5' RACE with UMI labels that the TRB cDNA libraries were prepared. TCRdb re-called the 5' RACE reads; every CDR3 protein appears as one record, without DNA. The sample has 46,000 or so distinct CDR3 sequences; the top ten hold approximately 2.5%. Material for sequencing was naive CXCR3- CD8+ T cells from blood. Subset specified: CD45RO-CCR7+CD27+CD95- naive CD8+ T cells lacking CXCR3 (TNR3-). The source is a human donor in good health. Some clones in this sample may be carry-over from other donors' samples.

The J gene is TRBJ2-7, the V gene TRBV6-6; the D call from TCRdb, TRBD1, cannot be confirmed without DNA. Germline CDR1 is MNHNY and CDR2 is SVGAGI (reference sequence). The CDR3 totals 11 residues. CDR3 region: CASSYQDSEYF.

The CDR3 loop is CASSFGDYEQYF. The gene calls are TRBV5-1 and TRBJ2-7. The CDR3 covers 12 residues. Germline V lookup: CDR1 SGHRS, CDR2 YFSETQ. Drawing the rest from reference TRBV5-1 and TRBJ2-7, the complete variable domain is KAGVTQTPRYLIKTRGQQVTLSCSPISGHRSVSWYQQTPGQGLQFLFEYFSETQRNKGNFPGRFSGRQFSNSRSEMNVSTLELGDSALYLCASSFGDYEQYFGPGTRLTVT.

The chain has TRBV9 and TRBJ2-1. This CDR3 is 12 amino acids long. The germline gives CDR1 SGDLS, CDR2 YYNGEE. Here the CDR3 reads CASSLVLNEQFF.

The chain couples TRBV12-3 or TRBV12-4 to TRBJ2-1; the TCRdb D gene call, TRBD2, has no DNA to confirm it. The CDR3 spans 17 residues. The CDR3 loop is CASSEYRGGLAANEQFF.

This sequence joins TRBV9 and TRBJ1-4; TCRdb's assignment of TRBD1 cannot be checked, as there is no DNA. CDR3 length equals 16 residues. Germline V gene lookup returns CDR1 SGDLS and CDR2 YYNGEE. CDR3 protein: CASSPRTDATNEKLFF.

This sequence joins TRBV27 and TRBJ2-7; the D call from TCRdb, TRBD1, cannot be confirmed without DNA. Germline CDR1 and CDR2: MNHEY and SMNVEV (reference sequence). This CDR3 has 15 amino acids. CDR3 protein: CASSPYRVKMDEQYF.

CDR3 residues: CASSLGSSADEQFF. The chain uses TRBV7-2 and TRBJ2-1; as DNA is missing, the TRBD1 call by TCRdb cannot be tested. Germline CDR1 and CDR2: SGHTA and FQGNSA. The CDR3 is 14 residues long. Using reference TRBV7-2 and TRBJ2-1 for the parts outside the CDR3, the full variable domain is GAGVSQSPSNKVTEKGKDVELRCDPISGHTALYWYRQSLGQGLEFLIYFQGNSAPDKSGLPSDRFSAERTGGSVSTLTIQRTQQEDSAVYLCASSLGSSADEQFFGPGTRLTVL.

The gene calls are TRBV20-1 and TRBJ2-1; with no DNA, the TCRdb D assignment of TRBD2 cannot be verified. CDR3 size: 16 residues. CDR1 is DFQATT, CDR2 SNEGSKA, per germline (reference sequence). The CDR3 loop reads CSASSLAGAFFNEQFF.

The chain is built from TRBV6-6 and TRBJ2-7; TCRdb's assignment of TRBD1 cannot be checked, as there is no DNA. This CDR3 has 15 residues. The germline V gene encodes CDR1 MNHNY and CDR2 SVGAGI (reference sequence). The CDR3 is CASSDRTGGSDEQYF.

The V call is TRBV7-9, the J call TRBJ1-2. This CDR3 has 12 amino acids. Looked up from germline, CDR1 is SEHNR and CDR2 is FQNEAQ (reference sequence). CDR3 sequence: CASSQENYGYTF.

The chain links TRBV29-1 to TRBJ2-7. Germline loops: CDR1 SQVTM, CDR2 ANQGSEA. The CDR3 has 13 residues. The CDR3 loop reads CSVEPWGSYEQYF.

V usage is TRBV25-1 and J usage is TRBJ2-3; the D gene TCRdb calls, TRBD2, cannot be checked with no DNA. The germline CDR1 and CDR2 sequences are MGHDK and SYGVNS. This CDR3 is 18 amino acids long. CDR3 residues: CASSEYAPSGSSTDTQYF.

The J gene is TRBJ2-5, the V gene TRBV7-2. Germline CDR1 SGHTA, CDR2 FQGNSA. The length of the CDR3 is 17 residues. The CDR3 is CASSQDMSAQPVWTQYF. Using reference TRBV7-2 and TRBJ2-5 for the parts outside the CDR3, the full variable domain is GAGVSQSPSNKVTEKGKDVELRCDPISGHTALYWYRQSLGQGLEFLIYFQGNSAPDKSGLPSDRFSAERTGGSVSTLTIQRTQQEDSAVYLCASSQDMSAQPVWTQYFGPGTRLLVL.

The CDR3 spells CASSLEEDNEQFF. V usage is TRBV28 and J usage is TRBJ2-1; TCRdb designates TRBD2, a call that cannot be tested without DNA. This CDR3 is built from 13 residues. The germline V gene has CDR1 MDHEN and CDR2 SYDVKM.

The genes are TRBV7-9 and TRBJ2-1; TCRdb indicates TRBD1, and absent DNA this call remains unverified. The CDR3 is made up of 15 amino acids. Per germline, CDR1 SEHNR and CDR2 FQNEAQ (reference sequence). The CDR3 sequence is CASSRTGHNLNEQFF.

This clonotype ranks as medium-sized in terms of frequency. The rearrangement links TRBV3-1 to TRBJ2-5; lacking DNA, the TRBD2 call made by TCRdb goes unchecked. CDR3 size: 15 residues. Germline lookup yields CDR1 LGHDT and CDR2 YNNKEL (reference sequence). Here the CDR3 reads CASSSNPSGQETQYF.

The chain links TRBV4-1 to TRBJ2-7. Germline values: CDR1 MGHRA, CDR2 YSYEKL. This CDR3 contains 15 residues. Here the CDR3 reads CASSQEVRGSYEQYF.

This chain joins TRBV4-2 and TRBJ2-7; the TCRdb D gene call, TRBD1, has no DNA to confirm it. The CDR3 has 18 residues. CDR1 is LGHNA and CDR2 is YNFKEQ in the germline V gene. This CDR3 reads CASSQDQGDRETSYEQYF.

The rearrangement links TRBV18 to TRBJ1-1. The germline V gene has CDR1 KGHSH and CDR2 LQKENI. CDR3 size: 13 residues. CDR3 sequence reads: CASSPINGPEAFF.

The rearrangement joins TRBV29-1 to TRBJ1-1. Germline V gives CDR1 SQVTM, CDR2 ANQGSEA. The CDR3 spans 13 residues. This CDR3 reads CSVEDLTFSEAFF.

J is TRBJ2-3 and V is TRBV25-1; no DNA is available, so the TRBD1 call from TCRdb remains unchecked. The CDR3 covers 14 residues. Germline V gene data show CDR1 as MGHDK and CDR2 as SYGVNS. CDR3 region: CASSEKGTGDTQYF.